This T cell receptor (beta chain) emerged from a study of shared clonotypes between healthy human individuals. Overall study results and limits: Generation probability values for non-shared clonotypes were lower than those for clonotypes shared by all four donors.

Naive CD8 populations comprised CD45RO-negative cells positively selected for CCR7, excluding terminally differentiated effector memory CD45RA+ cells. Each of the donors was a healthy adult who was HIV-negative and had not had a recent acute infection or vaccination. CDR1 and CDR2 (germline): SQVTM, ANQGSEA. This CDR3 comprises 14 residues. The V gene lost 6 bases and the J gene lost 7 bases, with 21 bases spanning the gap. As to this clone: The antigen is not known.

Original analysis: With immunoSEQ giving junction-only sequences and no quality scores, filtering differed. Sequencing used immunoSEQ multiplex PCR; TCRdb keeps in-frame clones, though not all of them. That table is the source of V, J and clone size, and D and trimming were worked out from the DNA. Found here are fewer than 800,000 clones, roughly 94% of them singletons; the top ten hold approximately 24%. This chain connects TRBV29-1 to TRBJ1-2; TRBD1 is a possible D gene (5 bases). This clonotype was obtained from a man younger than 40 in good health. The sequencing sample was made of naive CD8+ T cells sorted from blood. The CDR3 DNA sequence: TGCAGCGTGGGGGGGTCCACAAAGGCGGGTGGCTACACCTTC. This translates into CSVGGSTKAGGYTF. Variable domain in full (rest from reference TRBV29-1 and TRBJ1-2): SAVISQKPSRDICQRGTSLTIQCQVDSQVTMMFWYRQQPGQSLTLIATANQGSEATYESGFVIDKFPISRPNLTFSTLTVSNMSPEDSSIYLCSVGGSTKAGGYTFGSGTRLTVV.